This passage covers 6 T cell receptor beta chains from one sample sequenced in a study of blood T cell repertoires in COVID-19. The repertoire was sequenced with immunoSEQ multiplex PCR; TCRdb's copy has only in-frame clones and lacks some. The sample lists hundreds of thousands of clones, around 82% occurring once. Sequencing was performed on PBMCs or T cells enriched from blood (not recorded which). The receptors were sampled from a man between 25 and 39 years old with acute COVID-19.

The chain has TRBV19 and TRBJ1-3, with D possibly being TRBD1 (6 bases). Germline CDR1 LNHDA, CDR2 SQIVND (reference sequence). This CDR3 comprises 14 residues. The V gene lost 5 bases and the J gene lost 0 bases, with 8 bases spanning the gap. In DNA form, the CDR3 reads TGTGCCAGTAGTCAGGGGAGCTCTGGAAACACCATATATTTT. Its protein product is CASSQGSSGNTIYF.

The chain joins TRBV12-3 or TRBV12-4 to TRBJ1-1, with 8 bases aligning to TRBD1. J was trimmed by 9 bases and V by 6 bases; bases with no gene match: 6. CDR3 length: 12 amino acids. The chain's CDR3 is CASSPDRAQAFF. CDR3 DNA sequence: TGTGCCAGCAGCCCGGACAGGGCCCAAGCTTTCTTT.

The chain couples TRBV9 to TRBJ2-2; 9 bases match TRBD1. J lost 2 bases, V lost 0 bases, and 2 bases had no gene match. The CDR3 consists of 16 residues. Germline CDR1 reads SGDLS; CDR2 reads YYNGEE. The CDR3 coding sequence is TGTGCCAGCAGCGTAGAGGACAGGGGTAACACCGGGGAGCTGTTTTTT. Translating gives CASSVEDRGNTGELFF.

CDR3 in amino acids: CASSPGQGKTGELFF. CDR3 nucleotides: TGTGCCAGCAGCCCGGGACAGGGGAAAACCGGGGAGCTGTTTTTT. The V gene is TRBV7-7, the J gene TRBJ2-2, with 10 bases identical to TRBD1. The germline V gene has CDR1 SSHAT and CDR2 FNYEAQ (reference sequence). The CDR3 spans 15 residues. V dropped 5 bases and J dropped 5; count of bases not matched to a gene: 5.

The chain carries TRBV14 and TRBJ2-5, with TRBD1 as a possible D gene (5 bases). V lost 3 bases to trimming and J lost 5 bases, with 13 bases between them. This CDR3 is built from 14 residues. Germline CDR1 reads SGHDN; CDR2 reads FVKESK. The CDR3 region is CASSHSGLPETQYF. CDR3 nucleotides: TGTGCCAGCAGCCACTCAGGGCTCCCCGAGACCCAGTACTTC.

The chain employs TRBV24-1 and TRBJ2-2, with a tentative D call TRBD1 (5 bases). The CDR3 is 13 residues long. Per the germline V gene, CDR1 is KGHDR and CDR2 is SFDVKD. Trimming cost V 4 bases and J 4 bases, with 6 bases left between them. The CDR3 bases are TGTGCCACCAGTGACAGGGCCACCGGGGAGCTGTTTTTT. Its protein is CATSDRATGELFF.